Below, one T cell receptor (beta chain) is given with its context. There are many counts of this clonotype. What antigen it recognizes has not been identified. Base qualities are missing; no much larger clone stands one base away. Starting from 350 to 500 ng RNA, TCR libraries were constructed with the Immunoverse kit using molecular barcoded adaptors that cover the alpha/delta and beta/gamma chains. The same RNA used for transcriptome sequencing was used for TCR library preparation. TCR libraries were sequenced on an Illumina HiSeq 4000 with 2 x 150 cycles. Per the original workflow: Using MiXCR, which included quality filtering and error correction, TCR reads were aligned to human V, D, J and C references and then assembled into CDR3 clonotypes. Clonotype counts and gene usage diversity were analyzed with the tcR package in R. For inspection of raw mapping reads, RNA-seq reads were mapped by STAR aligner version 2.5.3a onto GRCh37 of the human genome. To test how sequencing depth affects detected clonotypes, IR-seq fastq files were randomly downsampled with Seqtk 1.3. TCRdb reprocessing: public reads trimmed at Q25 with fastp, clones called with MiXCR, in-frame beta chains kept. CDR3 protein duplicates are merged, each entry listing the most common genes and DNA. What appears here as the V and J calls and clone size reflects TCRdb's work, not the paper's. Recorded for this sample are 93,000 or so distinct CDR3 sequences; roughly a fifth of them occurred a single time. The top ten clonotypes cover more than 9.5% of the sample.

The sample is drawn from a study of read filtering for tumor transcriptome and immune sequencing (dated by TCRdb to 2020 to 2022). A note on the overall study: The cohort had 16 to 20 male and over 12 female patients with a mean age of roughly 62 years, ranging from about 40 to 85. Under revised international staging, roughly 8 patients fell into R-ISS I, 15 or so into R-ISS II and more than five into R-ISS III. Per sample, about 3.5 to 11 million TCR-region mapped reads were obtained with IR-seq, compared with only 85 to 1273 with RNA-seq. After DNase treatment, whole-transcriptome libraries were prepared using the TruSeq RNA Access Library Prep Kit. A main aim was a read-filtering strategy for immune repertoire data, specifically whether clonotypes supported by a single read should be removed. Using the same bone marrow samples, the study ran both targeted immune repertoire sequencing and bulk whole-transcriptome sequencing and then compared the TCR repertoires from each method. Paper-wide results and their limitations: Removing single-read clonotypes increased the correlation between IR-seq and RNA-seq shared clonotype proportions. Single-read clonotypes made up 80% to 90% of clonotypes but only around 4% of total reads in IR-seq, compared with more than 65% of clonotypes and roughly 45% of reads in RNA-seq. IR-seq captured clonotypes at much higher depth and more reliably than RNA-seq, and smaller IR-seq throughput sufficed to identify most shared clonotypes. Rather than purified T cells, the sorted CD138-negative fraction was a mixed bone marrow immune population.

Bone marrow was sampled from every patient at the time of active disease. Ficoll-Hypaque density gradient centrifugation was used to isolate the bone marrow mononuclear cells. Myeloma plasma cells were removed and CD138-negative cells were obtained by negative selection following labeling with CD138 magnetic microbeads on a MACS separator. Purity of the isolated cells was checked by flow cytometry on an Attune NxT using CD138 antibodies. TRIzol reagent was used to extract total RNA, which was then quantified with a NanoDrop spectrophotometer. For each patient, the CD138-negative bone marrow sample underwent paired RNA-seq and IR-seq. The sequence was collected from a donor at least 40 years old with multiple myeloma. Sequencing input: a population of CD138-negative cells sorted from bone marrow. The sample's cell subset or site label, in plain terms: bone marrow mononuclear cells depleted of CD138+ plasma/myeloma cells by negative magnetic selection.

The CDR3 corresponds to CASSLSRQGAYSYEQYF. The nucleotides are TGTGCCAGCAGTTTATCGAGACAGGGGGCGTACTCCTACGAGCAGTACTTC. Recombination connected TRBV27 to TRBJ2-7; the junction holds 10 bases that match TRBD1. CDR1 MNHEY and CDR2 SMNVEV are derived from the germline V gene (reference sequence). The cysteine opens and the phenylalanine closes a CDR3 of 17 amino acids. The kept DNA is CDR3 alone, 51 bases in frame from the first base. V and J are trimmed by 0 bases and 0 bases, and the gene matches miss 5 bases of the junction.